This TCR beta chain was captured by sequencing in a study of cytomegalovirus exposure and HLA in healthy donors. Notes on the study in general: Prior analysis indicated that the majority of TCR beta V segments exhibited productivity approximately 87% or approximately 30% of the time.

Germline V CDR1 and CDR2: SEHNR, FQNEAQ (reference sequence). The V and J ends lost 3 bases and 1 base, in that order; junction bases with no gene match: 1. The CDR3 has 15 amino acids. The PCR had 60 Vbeta and 13 Jbeta primers. Sequenced by immunoSEQ multiplex PCR; TCRdb stores in-frame clones only, minus some. The sample records roughly 150,000 clones, 9.4% being singletons. Regarding this clone: Its target is not known.

This chain uses TRBV7-9 with TRBJ2-3, with TRBD2 matching over 10 bases. Input material: PBMCs. This clonotype was sampled from a male donor in good health and CMV-seronegative. The CDR3 DNA reads TGTGCCAGCAGCTTTAGCGGGGGGCGCACAGATACGCAGTATTTT. Translated, it gives CASSFSGGRTDTQYF.